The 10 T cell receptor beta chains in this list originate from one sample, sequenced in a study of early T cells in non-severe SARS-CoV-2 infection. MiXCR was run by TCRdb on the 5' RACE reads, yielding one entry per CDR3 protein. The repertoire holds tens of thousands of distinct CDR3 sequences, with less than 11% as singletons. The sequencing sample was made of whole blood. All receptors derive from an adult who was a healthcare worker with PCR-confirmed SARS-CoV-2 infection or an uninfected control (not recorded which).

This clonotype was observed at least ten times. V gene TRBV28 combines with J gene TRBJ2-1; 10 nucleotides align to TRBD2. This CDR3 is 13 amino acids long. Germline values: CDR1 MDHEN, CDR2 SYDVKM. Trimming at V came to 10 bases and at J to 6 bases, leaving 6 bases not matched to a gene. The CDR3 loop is CATLAGVSNEQFF. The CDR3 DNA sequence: TGTGCCACCCTAGCGGGAGTTAGCAATGAGCAGTTCTTC.

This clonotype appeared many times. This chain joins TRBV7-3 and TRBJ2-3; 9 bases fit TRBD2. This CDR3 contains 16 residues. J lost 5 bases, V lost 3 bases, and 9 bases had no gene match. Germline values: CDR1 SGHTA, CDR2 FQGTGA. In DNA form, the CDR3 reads TGTGCCAGCAGCTTTCGAGCGGGGGGCCACGGAGATACGCAGTATTTT. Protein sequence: CASSFRAGGHGDTQYF.

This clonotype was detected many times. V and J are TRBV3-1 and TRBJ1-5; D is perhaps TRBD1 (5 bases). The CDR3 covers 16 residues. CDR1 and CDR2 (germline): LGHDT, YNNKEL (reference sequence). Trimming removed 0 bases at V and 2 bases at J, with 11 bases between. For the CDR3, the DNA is TGTGCCAGCAGCCAAGAAGAAGGGGCGGGCAATCAGCCCCAGCATTTT. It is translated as CASSQEEGAGNQPQHF.

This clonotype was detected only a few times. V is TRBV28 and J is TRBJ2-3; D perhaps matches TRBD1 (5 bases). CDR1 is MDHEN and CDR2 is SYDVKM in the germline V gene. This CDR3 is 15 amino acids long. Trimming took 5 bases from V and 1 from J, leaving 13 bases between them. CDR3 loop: CASSRTSFGTDTQYF. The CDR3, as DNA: TGTGCCAGCAGTCGGACAAGTTTTGGCACAGATACGCAGTATTTT.

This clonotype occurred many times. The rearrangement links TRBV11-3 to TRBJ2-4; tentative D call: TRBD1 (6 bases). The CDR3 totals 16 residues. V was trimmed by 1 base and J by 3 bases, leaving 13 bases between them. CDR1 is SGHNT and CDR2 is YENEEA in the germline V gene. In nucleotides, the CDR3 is TGTGCCAGCAGCTTAGTAGTCTCCAGGGGCAAAAACATTCAGTACTTC. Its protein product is CASSLVVSRGKNIQYF. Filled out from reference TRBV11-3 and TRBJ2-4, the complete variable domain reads EAGVVQSPRYKIIEKKQPVAFWCNPISGHNTLYWYLQNLGQGPELLIRYENEEAVDDSQLPKDRFSAERLKGVDSTLKIQPAELGDSAVYLCASSLVVSRGKNIQYFGAGTRLSVL.

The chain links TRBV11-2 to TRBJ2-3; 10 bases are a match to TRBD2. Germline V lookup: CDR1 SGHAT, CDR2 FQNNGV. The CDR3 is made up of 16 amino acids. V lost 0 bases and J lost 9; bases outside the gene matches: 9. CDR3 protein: CASSLDQRGGPQTQYF. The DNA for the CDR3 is TGTGCCAGCAGCTTAGATCAGCGGGGGGGCCCCCAGACGCAGTATTTT.

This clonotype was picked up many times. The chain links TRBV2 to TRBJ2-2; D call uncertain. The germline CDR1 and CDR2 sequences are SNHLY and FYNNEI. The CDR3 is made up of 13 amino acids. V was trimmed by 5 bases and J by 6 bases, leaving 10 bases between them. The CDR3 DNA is TGTGCCAGCAGTTTAGATACACCCGGGGAGCTGTTTTTT. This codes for CASSLDTPGELFF.

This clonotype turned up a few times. The CDR3 sequence: CSASYSGFYNEQFF. DNA of the CDR3: TGCAGTGCTTCCTATAGCGGATTTTACAATGAGCAGTTCTTC. This chain links TRBV20-1 with TRBJ2-1; TRBD2 might be the D (6 bases). The CDR3 runs 14 residues. Germline CDR1 is DFQATT and CDR2 is SNEGSKA (reference sequence). Trimming left V 5 bases short and J 4 bases short, with 15 bases between.

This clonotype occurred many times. The CDR3 DNA reads TGTGCCAGCAGTTTTCGGAGGGGGCTAAGAGGCTACACCTTC. Translation gives CASSFRRGLRGYTF. V is TRBV12-3 or TRBV12-4 and J is TRBJ1-2; 7 nucleotides align to TRBD1. V shed 3 bases and J 8 bases; nucleotides not matched to a gene: 9. This CDR3 is 14 amino acids long.

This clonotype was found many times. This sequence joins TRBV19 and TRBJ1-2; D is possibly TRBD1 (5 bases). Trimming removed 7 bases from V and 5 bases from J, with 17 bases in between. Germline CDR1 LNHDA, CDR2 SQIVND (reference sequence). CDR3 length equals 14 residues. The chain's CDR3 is CASTPGPSQYGYTF. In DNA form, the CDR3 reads TGTGCCAGTACCCCGGGGCCATCCCAATATGGCTACACCTTC.